One sample yielded the 20 T cell receptor beta chains listed below, sequenced in a study of Tregs in tolerant kidney transplant recipients. Recipients received nonmyeloablative bone marrow transplants from related graft donors, with transient mixed chimerism. Some clones are missing from TCRdb's copy, which holds only in-frame ones; the method was immunoSEQ multiplex PCR. The sample contains over 70,000 clones, about 91% of which appear only once. The starting material was CD4+ T cells from blood (PBMCs), obtained 24 months after the transplant. These receptors originate from a human patient who received a combined kidney and bone marrow transplant. Some T cells may originate from the graft donor.

The chain carries TRBV6-1 and TRBJ1-2, with D maybe TRBD1 (5 bases). Germline V gene sequence: CDR1 MNHNS, CDR2 SASEGT. Trimming left V 0 bases short and J 8 bases short, with 16 bases between. The CDR3 contains 15 residues. The chain's CDR3 is CASSEALQGSWGYTF. In DNA form, the CDR3 reads TGTGCCAGCAGTGAAGCGCTTCAGGGCAGCTGGGGCTACACCTTC.

The chain combines TRBV5-1 with TRBJ2-1; D gene ambiguous. The CDR3 is 15 amino acids. Germline V gene sequence: CDR1 SGHRS, CDR2 YFSETQ. V dropped 4 bases and J dropped 2 bases, with 13 bases sitting between them. CDR3 bases: TGCGCCAGCAGCACAACCTTATTGACCTACAATGAGCAGTTCTTC. This translates into CASSTTLLTYNEQFF.

The rearrangement links TRBV2 to TRBJ2-2; 8 nucleotides match TRBD2. There are 16 residues in the CDR3. Germline V gene sequence: CDR1 SNHLY, CDR2 FYNNEI. J lost 6 bases, V lost 5 bases, and 11 bases had no gene match. CDR3 region: CASSSTWTSWSGELFF. The CDR3 DNA is TGTGCCAGCAGTTCTACCTGGACTAGCTGGTCCGGGGAGCTGTTTTTT.

This clone has a single count. This chain joins TRBV19 and TRBJ2-7, with D uncertain. V dropped 0 bases and J dropped 7 bases, with 13 bases sitting between them. CDR3 length equals 14 residues. Germline CDR1 and CDR2: LNHDA and SQIVND (reference sequence). CDR3 residues: CASSIDLPNQEQYF. The CDR3 DNA is TGTGCCAGTAGTATAGATTTACCGAACCAGGAGCAGTACTTC.

This chain links TRBV7-2 with TRBJ2-2; no clear D gene. From germline, CDR1 is SGHTA and CDR2 FQGNSA. The V end lost 5 bases, the J end lost 3 bases, and 4 bases lay between the germline ends. CDR3 length: 12 amino acids. The CDR3 coding sequence is TGTGCCAGCAGCCCGTACACCGGGGAGCTGTTTTTT. Amino acids: CASSPYTGELFF.

This sequence joins TRBV4-1 and TRBJ2-4; 11 bases are a match to TRBD2. J lost 0 bases, V lost 1 base, and 8 bases had no gene match. Germline V gives CDR1 MGHRA, CDR2 YSYEKL. The CDR3 runs 19 residues. CDR3: CASSQAGLAEPLAKNIQYF. CDR3 DNA sequence: TGCGCCAGCAGCCAAGCGGGACTAGCGGAACCCTTAGCCAAAAACATTCAGTACTTC.

V gene TRBV27 combines with J gene TRBJ2-7; possible D gene TRBD1, 6 bases. Germline CDR1 MNHEY, CDR2 SMNVEV (reference sequence). The CDR3 spans 14 residues. The V end lost 0 bases, the J end lost 4 bases, and 10 bases lay between the germline ends. The CDR3 DNA follows: TGTGCCAGCAGTTTATCGGGGGCACAGTACGAGCAGTACTTC. This gives the protein CASSLSGAQYEQYF.

This clone has just one count. The chain has TRBV4-2 and TRBJ2-1; 10 positions agree with TRBD2. The CDR3 is made up of 15 amino acids. The J segment lost 8 bases and the V segment lost 3 bases, leaving 7 bases of the junction unmatched. In germline, CDR1 is LGHNA, CDR2 YNFKEQ. CDR3 bases: TGTGCCAGCAGCCACGACAGCGGGAGGGGAGATGAGCAGTTCTTC. This sequence encodes CASSHDSGRGDEQFF.

The rearrangement joins TRBV21-1 to TRBJ1-5; TRBD1 is the table's D call and was not checked against the DNA. TRBV21-1 is labeled a pseudogene. The CDR3 totals 15 residues. This CDR3 is CASSKAQGGGKPQHF. The DNA for the CDR3 is TGTGCCAGCAGCAAAGCGCAGGGGGGTGGGAAGCCCCAGCATTTT.

On this clone: Since no conserved phenylalanine or tryptophan closes the CDR3, a read error is the likely cause. Because the CDR3's place on the DNA is in doubt, the DNA is left out and the CDR3 is given as listed by TCRdb. The chain combines TRBV5-4 with TRBJ1-1; TRBD1 was called by the table and not checked on the DNA. CDR1 and CDR2 from the germline V gene are SGHNT and YYREEE (reference sequence). The CDR3 spans 12 amino acids, including both terminal residues. The CDR3 spells CASSLDWDRAVL.

This clone came up once. J is TRBJ1-2 and V is TRBV5-5, with 8 bases matching TRBD1. The ends lost 0 bases at V and 7 bases at J; junction bases unmatched: 2. The CDR3 is 13 residues long. Germline CDR1 SGHKS, CDR2 YYEKEE (reference sequence). The DNA for the CDR3 is TGTGCCAGCAGCTTGGCGACAGGGGCTGGCTACACCTTC. Its translation is CASSLATGAGYTF.

The chain has TRBV5-1 and TRBJ2-2; 9 positions agree with TRBD2. After removal of 1 base from V and 1 base from J, the junction contained 5 bases not matched to a gene. Germline V lookup: CDR1 SGHRS, CDR2 YFSETQ. This CDR3 region has 17 residues. CDR3 residues: CASSLTRLAVNTGELFF. In DNA form, the CDR3 reads TGCGCCAGCAGCTTGACACGACTAGCGGTGAACACCGGGGAGCTGTTTTTT.

The genes are TRBV5-1 and TRBJ2-5, with TRBD1 matching 10 bases. After removal of 4 bases from V and 5 bases from J, the junction contained 8 bases not matched to a gene. The CDR3 sequence is 15 residues long. Germline V CDR1 and CDR2: SGHRS, YFSETQ. The CDR3, as DNA: TGCGCCAGCAGCAACCGGGACAGGGGACGGGAGACCCAGTACTTC. It codes for CASSNRDRGRETQYF.

The chain carries TRBV9 and TRBJ2-1; TRBD2 aligns across 13 bases. The CDR3 runs to 20 residues. Germline V gene sequence: CDR1 SGDLS, CDR2 YYNGEE. Trimming removed 3 bases from V and 0 bases from J; junction bases left unmatched: 12. The CDR3: CASSARTSGGPLHSYNEQFF. DNA of the CDR3: TGTGCCAGCAGCGCCCGGACTAGCGGGGGACCCCTGCACTCCTACAATGAGCAGTTCTTC.

The chain joins TRBV11-3 to TRBJ2-1; 7 nucleotides align to TRBD2. V shed 1 base, J shed 5 bases, and the junction held 5 bases outside the gene matches. From germline, CDR1 is SGHNT and CDR2 YENEEA. This CDR3 has 15 amino acids. CDR3 loop: CASSLVWEGNNEQFF. In DNA form, the CDR3 reads TGTGCCAGCAGCTTAGTATGGGAGGGCAACAATGAGCAGTTCTTC.

This chain connects TRBV7-2 to TRBJ2-7; 8 bases match TRBD2. CDR1 and CDR2 from the germline V gene are SGHTA and FQGNSA. After removal of 5 bases from V and 2 bases from J, the junction contained 5 bases not matched to a gene. The CDR3 is 14 amino acids. CDR3 protein: CASSAGLVPYEQYF. CDR3 coding DNA: TGTGCCAGCAGCGCGGGACTAGTCCCCTACGAGCAGTACTTC.

The chain has TRBV19 and TRBJ1-2, with D uncertain. The CDR3 runs 14 residues. V was pared by 0 bases and J by 7 bases, with 12 bases between. Per germline, CDR1 LNHDA and CDR2 SQIVND (reference sequence). The CDR3 protein is CASSIDEGTSGYTF. In DNA form, the CDR3 reads TGTGCCAGTAGTATAGATGAGGGAACCTCTGGCTACACCTTC.

This clone was found once. The chain uses TRBV30 and TRBJ2-7; 7 bases line up with TRBD2. The CDR3 is made up of 13 amino acids. Germline trimming cut 0 bases from V and 4 bases from J; bases unmatched to any gene: 3. Germline V lookup: CDR1 GTSNPN, CDR2 SVGIG (reference sequence). The CDR3 here is CAWSVPGGYEQYF. DNA of the CDR3: TGTGCCTGGAGTGTACCCGGGGGGTACGAGCAGTACTTC.

As regards this clone: The germline gene is not matched at one end of the junction; a read error may be the cause. The sample contains more than one DNA sequence encoding this CDR3. The gene calls are TRBV7-2 and TRBJ1-6; D is perhaps TRBD1 (6 bases). The CDR3 is made up of 15 amino acids. Germline V gene lookup returns CDR1 SGHTA and CDR2 FQGNSA. The CDR3 DNA reads TGTGCCAGCAACGTAGACACAGGGATTAATTCCCCCCTCCACTTT. Translation gives CASNVDTGINSPLHF.

CDR3 protein: CASSVFDGGETQYF. CDR3 DNA: TGTGCCAGCAGCGTATTTGACGGAGGGGAGACCCAGTACTTC. The V and J genes are TRBV9 and TRBJ2-5; TRBD2 is a possible D gene (6 bases). V lost 1 base and J 5 bases, leaving 12 bases between the germline ends. CDR1 SGDLS and CDR2 YYNGEE come from the germline V gene. This CDR3 is built from 14 residues.